This T cell receptor (beta chain) is from a study of siplizumab effects on memory and regulatory T cells (dated by TCRdb to between 2017 and 2020). Concerning the study at large: The study examined how the anti-CD2 antibody siplizumab affects alloreactive T-cell subsets in allogeneic mixed lymphocyte reactions built from human PBMCs. The paper's findings and limits, for the study overall: Greater diversity appeared to be present in unstimulated naive T cells than in memory T cells, and a substantial contribution to the alloresponse seemed to be made by naive cells. The cumulative frequency of alloreactive sequences that could be traced back to unstimulated CD4+ memory T cells was significantly reduced by siplizumab. The suppressive function of proliferating Tregs from siplizumab cultures was not functionally confirmed. For roughly 80-97% of proliferating CD4+ or CD8+ clones, no naive or memory phenotype could be assigned. In reactions with siplizumab, an average of around 70% of mappable alloreactive CD4+ clones were Treg-derived, compared with 25% to 30% in control reactions. Because sequences below about 10^-5 frequency were poorly captured, only a minor fraction of alloreactive clones could be mapped to unstimulated subsets.

Sorted unstimulated T cells and proliferating T cells recovered from mixed lymphocyte reactions were subjected to TCRbeta CDR3 sequencing. Fresh whole blood from some eleven HLA-typed healthy donors was used to isolate PBMCs. Libraries were made using the immunoSEQ multiplex PCR assay. Each sample had some 10^5 TCR templates assayed by the deep sequencing platform. Genomic DNA extracted from sorted T cells was the material used for TCRbeta CDR3 sequencing. The paper's processing steps were these. Clonal analysis of TCRbeta CDR3 data was done in the R programming language. Alloreactive CD4+ and CD8+ clones were identified by comparing unstimulated samples to CFSE-low samples taken after the reaction. By matching sequences to the repertoires of sorted unstimulated Treg and non-Treg cells, each alloreactive CD4+ clone was assigned a regulatory or non-regulatory origin. The table comes from immuneACCESS by way of TCRdb, which keeps in-frame sequences with V and J called. Part of the clones is missing from these tables; in studies checked, under half for an unresolved V gene and the rest for unknown reasons. V and J calls and clone size are as listed in that table; D and trimming were resolved from the DNA. The sample table contains roughly 60,000 clones; only one count was recorded for 85% to 95% of them. The top ten clones comprise less than 40% of the sample.

As to this clone: Which antigen it targets is not known. Base qualities are not provided; no much larger clone lies one nucleotide away.

The CDR3, cysteine through phenylalanine, is 13 amino acids long. Only the CDR3 region is kept as DNA, spanning 39 bases read in frame from base 1. CDR1 and CDR2 were assigned from the germline V gene (reference sequence) as SEHNR and FQNEAQ. Between the V and J ends, shortened by 11 bases and 0 bases respectively, the junction contains 14 bases. The TCR originated in a human donor in good health. Material for sequencing was CD8+ T cells sorted from blood. This receptor chain uses TRBV7-9 and TRBJ2-7; the D gene cannot be named for sure. The nucleotide sequence is TGTGCCGGGCGCGACGGGCGCTCCTACGAGCAGTACTTC. This sequence encodes CAGRDGRSYEQYF.